Included here is one TCR beta chain sequence, with context. The data originate from a study of blood T cell repertoires in COVID-19. Whole-study context: Spain, Italy and the United States supplied samples that represented acute and convalescent COVID-19.

Germline V lookup: CDR1 MDHEN, CDR2 SYDVKM. Deletions cut 3 bases from V and 5 bases from J, with 13 bases between. The CDR3 extends over 14 amino acids. Sequencing used immunoSEQ multiplex PCR; TCRdb keeps in-frame clones, though not all of them. The sample consists of 230,000 or so clones, roughly 80% of them appearing once. The TCR originated in a man aged 45-60 years with active or convalescent COVID-19. The sample taken for sequencing was peripheral blood. This sequence joins TRBV28 and TRBJ2-5; maybe TRBD1 (6 bases). CDR3 region: CASSFQGGRETQYF. The CDR3 DNA reads TGTGCCAGCAGTTTCCAAGGGGGTCGGGAGACCCAGTACTTC.